This T cell receptor beta chain was captured by sequencing in a study of shared clonotypes between healthy human individuals. Sequencing used immunoSEQ multiplex PCR; TCRdb keeps in-frame clones, though not all of them. This table has more than 400,000 clones, approximately 95% appearing once. The CDR3 is 17 residues long. After removal of 3 bases from V and 3 bases from J, the junction contained 9 bases not matched to a gene. The germline V gene has CDR1 LNHDA and CDR2 SQIVND (reference sequence). The sample consisted of naive CD4+ T cells sorted from blood. The subset was: CD45RA+ positively selected. This clonotype originated in a woman aged 30 to 39 in good health. The J gene is TRBJ2-2, the V gene TRBV19; 8 bases are shared with TRBD2. The DNA for the CDR3 is TGTGCCAGTAGTATGGGACATAGCGGGACGGACACCGGGGAGCTGTTTTTT. Encoded protein: CASSMGHSGTDTGELFF.